The T cell receptor (beta chain) under discussion was sequenced for a study of cytomegalovirus exposure and HLA in healthy donors. General observations from the study: Serostatus for CMV was the only available immune exposure information. For most TCR beta V segments, an earlier analysis put the productive rate at about 90% or about 30% of the time.

In the PCR, 60 Vbeta and 13 Jbeta primers were used. Sequencing was performed with immunoSEQ multiplex PCR; in TCRdb, only in-frame clones are kept and a portion is missing. The data show about 140,000 clones, with 55% to 80% seen just once and over 13% held by the top ten. Points on this clone: The antigen is undetermined.

This sequence was found in a human donor in good health. Specimen: PBMCs.

CDR3 loop: CASGTGPEREKLFF. The DNA for the CDR3 is TGTGCCAGCGGAACAGGGCCTGAGCGTGAAAAACTGTTTTTT. The chain uses TRBV6-1 and TRBJ1-4; possibly TRBD1 for D (6 bases). The V gene's germline CDR1 is MNHNS and CDR2 SASEGT. V was cut by 8 bases and J by 7 bases, with 17 bases left in between. The CDR3 has 14 amino acids.